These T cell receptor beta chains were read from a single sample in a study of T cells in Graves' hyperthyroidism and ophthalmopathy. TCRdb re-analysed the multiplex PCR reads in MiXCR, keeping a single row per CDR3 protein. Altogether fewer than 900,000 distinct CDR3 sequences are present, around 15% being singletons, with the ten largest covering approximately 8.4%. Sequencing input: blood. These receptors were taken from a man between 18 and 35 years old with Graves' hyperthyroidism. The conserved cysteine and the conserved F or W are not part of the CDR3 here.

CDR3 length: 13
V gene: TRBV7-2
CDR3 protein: ASSFDRGWWETQY

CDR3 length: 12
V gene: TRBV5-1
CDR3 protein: ASSLAEANYGYT

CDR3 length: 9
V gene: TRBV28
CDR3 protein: ASSSGHLEY

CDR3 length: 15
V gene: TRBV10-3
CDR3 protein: AISWGLAGLLQETQY

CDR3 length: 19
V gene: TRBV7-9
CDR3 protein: ASSLTPGLAGGPNLRNEQF

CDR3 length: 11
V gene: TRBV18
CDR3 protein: ASSPKELNIQY

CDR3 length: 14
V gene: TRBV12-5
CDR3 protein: ASGPRDRGRNTEAF

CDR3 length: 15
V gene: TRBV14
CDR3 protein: ASSRTLGVSGANVLT

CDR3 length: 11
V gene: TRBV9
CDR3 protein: ASSQESTDTQY

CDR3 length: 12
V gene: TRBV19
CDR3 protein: ASSITGAGYEQY

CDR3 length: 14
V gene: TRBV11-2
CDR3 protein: ASSPLGHTNTGELF

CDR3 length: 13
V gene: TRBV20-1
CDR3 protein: SARQRHDYQETQY

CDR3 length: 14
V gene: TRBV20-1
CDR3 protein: SARDWDGRSQETQY

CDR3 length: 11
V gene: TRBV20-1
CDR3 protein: SASYRSSYEQY

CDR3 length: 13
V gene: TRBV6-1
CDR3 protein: ASSWGGSGANVLT

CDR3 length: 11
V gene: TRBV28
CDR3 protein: ASSLKTGYEQY

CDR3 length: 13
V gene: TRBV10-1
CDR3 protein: ASSVDREGSTEAF

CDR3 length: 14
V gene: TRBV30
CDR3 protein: AWTQGVAGVGETQY

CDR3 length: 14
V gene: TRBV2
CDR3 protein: ASSEAPPGSYNEQF

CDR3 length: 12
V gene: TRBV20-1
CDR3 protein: SARDRHGTYEQY

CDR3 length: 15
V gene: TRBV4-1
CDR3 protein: ASSRVVGFAGANVLT

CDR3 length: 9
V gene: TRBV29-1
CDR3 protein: SAREAGEQY

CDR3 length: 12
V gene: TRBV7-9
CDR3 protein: ASSLERREEKLF

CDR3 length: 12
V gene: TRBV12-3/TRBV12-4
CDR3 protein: ASSSSPASYEQY